This passage covers 13 T cell receptor beta chains from one sample sequenced in a study of cytomegalovirus exposure and HLA in healthy donors. Primers: 60 Vbeta forward and 13 Jbeta reverse. Libraries were prepared by immunoSEQ multiplex PCR; TCRdb keeps only in-frame clonotypes and omits some of them. Of 100,000 to 150,000 clones listed, roughly 82% are singletons. The sequencing sample was made of PBMCs. All receptors come from a woman between 40 and 50 years old in good health and CMV-seropositive.

V usage is TRBV4-1 and J usage is TRBJ1-1, with D possibly being TRBD1 (6 bases). Deletions cut 3 bases from V and 10 bases from J, with 18 bases between. The CDR3 sequence is 14 residues long. From germline, CDR1 is MGHRA and CDR2 YSYEKL. Written as DNA, the CDR3 is TGCGCCAGCAGCCAGCCTACAGGGCCCTTGGGAGCTTTCTTT. This encodes CASSQPTGPLGAFF.

The genes are TRBV13 and TRBJ2-1; 9 nucleotides line up with TRBD1. V was pared by 5 bases and J by 6 bases, with 8 bases of the junction left unmatched. This CDR3 contains 15 residues. Germline V CDR1 and CDR2: PRHDT, FYEKMQ (reference sequence). The DNA for the CDR3 is TGTGCCAGCAGCGAAGGGACAGGGAGAGGCAATGAGCAGTTCTTC. It translates to CASSEGTGRGNEQFF.

V and J are TRBV5-4 and TRBJ2-1; D gene unclear. The CDR3 extends over 15 amino acids. With 1 base removed from V and 0 bases from J, the gap between germline ends came to 8 bases. Germline lookup yields CDR1 SGHNT and CDR2 YYREEE (reference sequence). DNA of the CDR3: TGTGCCAGCAGCTTGCTAGGTGACTCCTACAATGAGCAGTTCTTC. This sequence encodes CASSLLGDSYNEQFF.

The rearrangement joins TRBV2 to TRBJ2-5, with D possibly matching TRBD1 (6 bases). The CDR3 has 13 amino acids. CDR1 SNHLY and CDR2 FYNNEI come from the germline V gene. Trimming left V 8 bases short and J 1 base short, with 11 bases between. CDR3 DNA sequence: TGTGCCAGCTCAAGGGACATCCAAGAGACCCAGTACTTC. This gives the protein CASSRDIQETQYF.

This chain connects TRBV6-1 to TRBJ2-7; 7 bases are a match to TRBD2. J gave up 1 base and V 6 bases, and 9 bases lay outside the gene matches. CDR3 length: 15 amino acids. Germline V lookup: CDR1 MNHNS, CDR2 SASEGT. The CDR3 coding sequence is TGTGCCAGCAGACGTCTAGCGGAGAAGTCCTACGAGCAGTACTTC. Translated: CASRRLAEKSYEQYF.

The table lists this clone with a few counts. The chain couples TRBV29-1 to TRBJ2-1; possible D gene TRBD2, 5 bases. The CDR3 is 12 residues long. The V gene's germline CDR1 is SQVTM and CDR2 ANQGSEA. V gave up 4 bases and J gave up 3 bases, with 7 bases separating them. This chain's CDR3 is CSVVRDYNEQFF. Here the CDR3 DNA reads TGCAGCGTTGTCCGGGACTACAATGAGCAGTTCTTC.

This clone was detected a few times. This sequence joins TRBV27 and TRBJ1-5; possibly TRBD1 for D (5 bases). There are 13 residues in the CDR3. CDR1 is MNHEY and CDR2 is SMNVEV in the germline V gene (reference sequence). Trimming pared 2 bases from V and 4 bases from J, leaving 6 bases between. In DNA form, the CDR3 reads TGTGCCAGCAGTTTACAGGGAAATCAGCCCCAGCATTTT. This gives the protein CASSLQGNQPQHF.

This chain uses TRBV5-1 with TRBJ2-3; TRBD2 might be the D (6 bases). This CDR3 is 13 amino acids long. Trimming stripped 0 bases from V and 7 bases from J, with 9 bases between. Germline loops: CDR1 SGHRS, CDR2 YFSETQ. The CDR3 here is CASSLDGGNTQYF. The CDR3 DNA reads TGCGCCAGCAGCTTGGACGGGGGTAATACGCAGTATTTT.

This clone was observed many times. The V and J genes are TRBV20-1 and TRBJ2-5; D remains ambiguous. This CDR3 is 11 amino acids long. Trimming took off 7 bases at V and 4 bases at J, with 10 bases between the two ends. The germline V gene encodes CDR1 DFQATT and CDR2 SNEGSKA (reference sequence). CDR3 in amino acids: CSELLRETQYF. The CDR3 DNA sequence: TGCAGTGAACTCCTCCGAGAGACCCAGTACTTC.

This clone occurred a few times. The V gene is TRBV7-6, the J gene TRBJ2-3, with a tentative D call TRBD2 (5 bases). V lost 5 bases and J lost 0, with 9 bases in between. Germline CDR1 SGHVS, CDR2 FNYEAQ. The CDR3 sequence is 14 residues long. The DNA for the CDR3 is TGTGCCAGCAGCACCGGGAAAAGCACAGATACGCAGTATTTT. As protein: CASSTGKSTDTQYF.

The rearrangement uses TRBV19 and TRBJ1-3; D gene uncertain. In germline, CDR1 is LNHDA, CDR2 SQIVND (reference sequence). The germline V and J ends were trimmed by 3 bases and 7 bases, with 13 bases remaining between them. The CDR3 totals 14 residues. The DNA for the CDR3 is TGTGCCAGTAGTATTGGGCTTCGGCTGAACACCATATATTTT. It translates to CASSIGLRLNTIYF.

This chain links TRBV29-1 with TRBJ2-7, with 8 nucleotides matching TRBD2. This CDR3 has 14 amino acids. V was pared by 5 bases and J by 4 bases, with 10 bases of the junction left unmatched. Germline V gene data show CDR1 as SQVTM and CDR2 as ANQGSEA. The CDR3: CSVSQGLEGYEQYF. In nucleotides, the CDR3 is TGCAGCGTTTCCCAGGGACTAGAGGGTTACGAGCAGTACTTC.

The V gene is TRBV10-3, the J gene TRBJ2-5, with D maybe TRBD1 (6 bases). Germline V lookup: CDR1 ENHRY, CDR2 SYGVKD. CDR3 length: 12 residues. V lost 10 bases to trimming and J lost 1 base, with 10 bases between them. CDR3 region: CATGQTQETQYF. The CDR3 coding sequence is TGTGCCACCGGACAGACCCAAGAGACCCAGTACTTC.